This T cell receptor (beta chain) stems from a study of shared clonotypes between healthy human individuals (dated by TCRdb to 2019 to 2021). At the level of the whole study: Three men and a couple of women, aged 18 to 49 years, made up the cohort. Per donor, three plates each were used for CD4 naive and CD4 memory, two for CD8 naive, and one for CD8 memory. To estimate repertoire size and how much clonotype sharing occurs between individuals, the study deeply sequenced the blood TCR repertoires of five or six healthy adults. Different laboratories and diverse techniques were used to prepare libraries and sequence TCR repertoires, to increase sequencing depth and limit assay-specific biases. Per donor, leukapheresis produced somewhere between about 0.8 and 9 billion PBMCs. Overall study results and their limits: Larger estimated clonotype richness was generally found for naive subsets than for memory subsets. Even with the large sequencing depth, rarefaction of the sorted-subset datasets indicated that sequencing was incomplete. Sampling was restricted to blood, and TCR repertoires in tissue are likely to differ from TCR repertoires in blood. When a few donors were compared, the shared fraction of clonotypes was around 5% for naive CD4, approximately 3.3% for naive CD8, 2% to 2.5% for memory CD4, and 0.3% to 0.5% for memory CD8. Higher generation probabilities were observed for clonotypes shared by all four sorted-subset donors than for non-shared clonotypes. The small number of donors limited the genetic and exposure-history diversity represented. Based on pairwise subsampling, the degree of clonotype sharing among donors was expected to be affected by sequencing depth.

Donors were healthy HIV-negative adults with no recently reported acute infections or vaccinations. Every donor was a Caucasian adult living in Nashville, Tennessee, USA. CD4+ T cells were enriched by magnetic negative selection, after which naive cells were positively selected on CD45RA and the negative fraction was taken as the memory subset. Blood was obtained by leukapheresis, after which PBMCs were separated by Ficoll-Histopaque density gradient centrifugation and cryopreserved in liquid nitrogen vapor phase. Purity and quantity of every magnetically sorted T cell population were checked by analytical flow cytometry. Each sorted fraction had its genomic DNA isolated and then quantified by UV absorbance on a Nanodrop 2000c. From the cysteine up to the phenylalanine, the CDR3 has a length of 15 residues. The kept DNA is CDR3 alone, 45 bases in frame from the first base. V is pared back by 6 bases and J by 1 base, with 15 bases lying between the germline termini. The CDR1 and CDR2 encoded by the germline V gene (reference sequence) are LNHDA and SQIVND.

TCR CDR3 regions were amplified from genomic DNA by multiplex PCR using the deep immunoSEQ assay. Extracted genomic DNA from each cell subset was spread evenly across all wells of several immunoSEQ 96-well plates, with each plate serving as a replicate. For sorted subsets, 200 to 250 ng of genomic DNA, equivalent to 30,000 or so T cell genomes, went into each replicate PCR. Purified libraries were quantified with a Qubit 3.0 fluorometer, sized on a Bioanalyzer 2100, and re-quantified with the KAPA Library Quantification kit. Each immunoSEQ 96-well plate was sequenced on its own single-read 150-cycle Illumina NextSeq 550 flow cell. The authors processed their data as follows. Because the immunoSEQ output included only junctional sequences and no quality scores, the filtering could not be the same as the filtering used for full-length reads. To assign V/J genes and CDR3, sequences were annotated against IMGT germline references using PyIR, a Python wrapper for IgBLAST v1.9. Any read was removed if the V/J assignment was weak (E-value above 1e-6), the CDR3 was missing, or the read contained stop codons, out-of-frame junctions, or ambiguous translated residues. V3J clonotypes were defined as sequences sharing the same inferred V gene, J gene, and CDR3 amino acid sequence. The percentage overlap between two repertoires was calculated by dividing the number of shared unique clonotypes by the size of the smaller repertoire. Repertoire richness was assessed with RTK rarefaction, the Chao1 estimator, and Recon v2.1 estimates of unobserved clonotypes. Generation probabilities for all TCRbeta clonotypes obtained by the gDNA method from four donors were computed using OLGA. Not all clones reach the TCRdb copy of this immuneACCESS table, which keeps in-frame sequences only. Checked studies attribute under half of the gap to unresolved V genes and leave the rest unexplained. V, J and clone size are those of that table, while D and trimming were read from the DNA. This sample is represented by about 2 million clones; 90% to 95% of them were singletons. Under 0.15% of the sample goes to the ten largest clones.

A note on this clone: Its target antigen remains unknown. One base away there is no much larger clone; base qualities are not given.

This sequence originates from a man between 18 and 29 years old in good health. Rearrangement joined TRBV19 to TRBJ1-1; perhaps TRBD1 is the D gene, with 6 bases matching. The sample was naive CD4+ T cells sorted from blood. The cell subset or site label here, explained by the study, means: CD45RA+ positively selected. The nucleotide sequence reads as follows: TGTGCCAGTAGCCCCTCTGAGGGGGGGAACACTGAAGCTTTCTTT. Translation gives CASSPSEGGNTEAFF.